This entry lists 5 T cell receptor beta chains sequenced from one sample in a study of blood T cells in healthy people across ages. Together with a sample-barcoded 5' primer, a J-beta primer mix was included in a second PCR lasting about 7 to 12 cycles. TCRdb re-analysed the 5' RACE reads in MiXCR, keeping a single row per CDR3 protein. The table has roughly 800,000 distinct CDR3 sequences, 58% seen once; the top ten hold about 20%. The sample was blood. These receptors were obtained from a man aged 30 to 45 in good health.

CDR3 DNA sequence: TGTGCCAGCAGCCCCCCCGGGGGGTGGAAGACCCAGTACTTC. This encodes CASSPPGGWKTQYF. This chain links TRBV7-2 with TRBJ2-5; 7 bases are a match to TRBD2. Germline-derived CDR1 and CDR2 are SGHTA and FQGNSA. CDR3 size: 14 residues. The V segment lost 5 bases and the J segment 6 bases; nucleotides outside the gene matches: 9.

The rearrangement joins TRBV29-1 to TRBJ1-1; the D is unclear. The germline V and J ends were trimmed by 6 bases and 7 bases, with 9 bases remaining between them. The CDR3 sequence is 10 residues long. Germline assignment: CDR1 SQVTM and CDR2 ANQGSEA. CDR3 in DNA: TGCAGCGTCGCCGGGGATGAAGCTTTCTTT. As protein: CSVAGDEAFF.

This clonotype was seen once. J is TRBJ2-1 and V is TRBV27, with 9 bases aligning to TRBD2. This CDR3 comprises 15 residues. J was trimmed by 2 bases and V by 2 bases; bases with no gene match: 1. Germline-derived CDR1 and CDR2 are MNHEY and SMNVEV (reference sequence). Here the CDR3 reads CASSLQRGAYNEQFF. DNA of the CDR3: TGTGCCAGCAGTTTACAGCGGGGGGCCTACAATGAGCAGTTCTTC.

The chain uses TRBV7-2 and TRBJ2-5; TRBD2 might be the D (5 bases). The J call may not be correct, given that the DNA end is closer to TRBJ2-7. The germline CDR1 and CDR2 sequences are SGHTA and FQGNSA. The CDR3 loop spans 13 amino acids. The DNA for the CDR3 is TGTGCCAGCAGCCCCTGGGTAGGGAGCGAGCAGTACTTC. This encodes CASSPWVGSEQYF.

The rearrangement joins TRBV7-2 to TRBJ2-7; a possible D gene is TRBD1 (5 bases). V was shortened by 2 bases and J by 6 bases, with 11 bases between the two germline ends. This CDR3 is built from 13 residues. Germline V lookup: CDR1 SGHTA, CDR2 FQGNSA. The CDR3 sequence is CASSLKGWGEQYF. In nucleotides, the CDR3 is TGTGCCAGCAGCTTAAAGGGGTGGGGCGAGCAGTACTTC.